This T cell receptor (beta chain) emerged from a study of OX40 agonist ivuxolimab in advanced cancers. Here immunoSEQ multiplex PCR was the method, and the copy in TCRdb shows in-frame clones only, minus some. The repertoire consists of 100,000 or so clones, with 75% to 95% occurring once and the leading ten covering approximately 0.34%. Germline V gene sequence: CDR1 SEHNR, CDR2 FQNEAQ (reference sequence). Trimming took 5 bases from V and 6 from J; bases not matched to a gene: 5. The CDR3 length is 14 residues. Sequencing used CD4+ or CD8+ T cells sorted from blood, obtained in a trial of the OX40 agonist ivuxolimab. The receptor comes from an adult with an advanced solid tumor such as melanoma, head and neck, liver or kidney cancer. The rearrangement links TRBV7-9 to TRBJ1-2; TRBD1 aligns across 11 bases. The CDR3 loop is CASSAGQGAHGYTF. Written as DNA, the CDR3 is TGTGCCAGCAGCGCAGGACAGGGGGCTCATGGCTACACCTTC.